The T cell receptor (beta chain) described here comes from a study of persistence of HIV-infected CD4 T cells. Study information: Suppressive ART had lasted a median of around 8 years. Blood samples, up to roughly 200 mL, came from multiple time points, except two leukapheresis donors sampled once.

Germline V gene sequence: CDR1 LGHNA, CDR2 YSLEER. CDR3 size: 15 residues. Trimming removed 0 bases at V and 6 bases at J, with 14 bases between. Comments on this clone: Antigen: not known.

This was the immunoSEQ version 4 assay in survey mode. Measured with immunoSEQ multiplex PCR; TCRdb has only the in-frame clones, and not every one. In the table there are about 32,000 clones, roughly four fifths of which are singletons. The stimulus was an HIV-1 Gag 15-mer peptide pool, 0.8 to 1 ug/peptide/mL. CD40L/CD69 double-negative CD45RO-high memory CD4+ T cells were collected. The input for sequencing was CD4+ T cells sorted from PBMCs after roughly 18-hour stimulation, taken from a patient who received antiretroviral therapy. The chain has TRBV4-3 and TRBJ1-2; D is undetermined. The receptor's source is an adult woman with HIV who was CMV-seropositive. The CDR3 loop reads CASSQDVGNGNGYTF. The CDR3 bases are TGCGCCAGCAGCCAAGATGTGGGTAACGGCAATGGCTACACCTTC.